The source of this TCR beta chain is a study of Tregs in tolerant kidney transplant recipients. Findings and caveats of the study: In tolerant patients, donor-specific Tregs outgrew total Tregs, suggesting antigen-driven expansion. This study did not directly address biological reproducibility.

This table comes from immunoSEQ multiplex PCR, and its TCRdb copy is limited to in-frame clones, with some not included. In the table there are 20,000 to 25,000 clones, over 70% of which are singletons. A remark on this clone: Its antigen is not known.

The V and J ends lost 8 bases and 6 bases respectively, with 10 bases between them. This CDR3 contains 12 residues. Germline V gene sequence: CDR1 MNHEY, CDR2 SVGAGI. Related graft donors supplied nonmyeloablative bone marrow transplants, and mixed chimerism was transient. Unstimulated regulatory T cells (CD4+CD25+CD127-), CD4+CD25- non-regulatory cells, CD4 and CD8 cells were FACS-sorted from thawed PBMCs. This specimen was CD8+ T cells from blood (PBMCs), taken 6 months after the transplant. V is TRBV6-5 and J is TRBJ2-2; D is possibly TRBD2 (5 bases). This sequence originates from a human patient who received a combined kidney and bone marrow transplant. Some T cells may be the graft donor's. The CDR3 loop reads CASWTGAGELFF. The CDR3 DNA reads TGTGCCAGCTGGACTGGAGCCGGGGAGCTGTTTTTT.